This TCR beta chain comes out of a study of blood T cells in healthy people across ages. The CDR3 spans 15 residues. The V gene's germline CDR1 is LGHNA and CDR2 YNFKEQ. V was pared by 3 bases and J by 4 bases, with 15 bases between. Study results and limitations: Possibly confounding the expanded clonotype changes was the fact that donor CMV status was unknown.

With respect to this clonotype: Its antigen is unidentified.

Primers used in a second PCR of roughly 6 to 11 cycles were a sample-barcoded 5' primer and a J-beta primer mix. TCRdb reprocessed the 5' RACE reads via MiXCR and lists one record per CDR3 protein. Among around 2 million distinct CDR3 sequences listed, 30% to 40% were seen once. V usage is TRBV4-2 and J usage is TRBJ1-1; D gene ambiguous. The sample comprised blood. The TCR was taken from a human donor in good health. DNA of the CDR3: TGTGCCAGCAGCCAGGCGAGTTGGACGGGCACTGAAGCTTTCTTT. Protein product: CASSQASWTGTEAFF.